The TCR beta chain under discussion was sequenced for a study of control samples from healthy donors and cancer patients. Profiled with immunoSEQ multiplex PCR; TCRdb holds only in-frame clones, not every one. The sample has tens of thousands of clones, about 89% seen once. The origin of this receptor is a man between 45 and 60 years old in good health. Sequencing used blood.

DNA for the CDR3: TGTGCCAGCAGCGTAGCAAGCGGGACAGGGTTGTATGAGCAGTACTTC. Amino acids: CASSVASGTGLYEQYF. This chain links TRBV9 with TRBJ2-7, with 9 bases fitting TRBD1. From germline, CDR1 is SGDLS and CDR2 YYNGEE. This CDR3 is built from 16 residues. V lost 0 bases to trimming and J lost 7 bases; unmatched junction nucleotides: 11.